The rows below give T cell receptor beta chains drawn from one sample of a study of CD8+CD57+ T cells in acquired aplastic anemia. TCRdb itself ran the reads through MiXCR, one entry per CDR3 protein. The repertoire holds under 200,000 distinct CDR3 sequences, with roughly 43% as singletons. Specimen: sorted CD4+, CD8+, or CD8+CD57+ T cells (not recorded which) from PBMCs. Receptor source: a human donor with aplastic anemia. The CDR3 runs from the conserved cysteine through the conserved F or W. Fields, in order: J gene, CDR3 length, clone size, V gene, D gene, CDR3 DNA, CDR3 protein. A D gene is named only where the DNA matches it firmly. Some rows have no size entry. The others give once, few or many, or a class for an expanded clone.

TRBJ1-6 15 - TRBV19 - TGTGCCAGTAGTATAGTGGGGGGACGATCTTCACCCCTCCACTTT CASSIVGGRSSPLHF
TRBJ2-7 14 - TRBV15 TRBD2 TGTGCCACCAGCCTTACCGGGACTACCTACGAGCAGTACTTC CATSLTGTTYEQYF
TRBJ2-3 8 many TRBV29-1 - TGCAGCGCCGATACGCAGTATTTT CSADTQYF
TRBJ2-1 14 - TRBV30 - TGTGCCTTAACTGGGGGCGGGACGCAAAATGAGCAGTTCTTC CALTGGGTQNEQFF
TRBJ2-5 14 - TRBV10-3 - TGTGCCATCAGTCCGCCCGGGAAGCAAGAGACCCAGTACTTC CAISPPGKQETQYF
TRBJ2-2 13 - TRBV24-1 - TGTGCCACCAGTGGCAGGAGGAGCGGGGAGCTGTTTTTT CATSGRRSGELFF
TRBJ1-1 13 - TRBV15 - TGTGCCACTCGAATCATGGGGAACACTGAAGCTTTCTTT CATRIMGNTEAFF
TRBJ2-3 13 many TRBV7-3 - TGTGCCAGCAGCTCCCGGGGAACAGATACGCAGTATTTT CASSSRGTDTQYF
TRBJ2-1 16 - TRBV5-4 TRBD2 TGTGCCAGCAGCTTGGGCGGGGGACCCTACTACAATGAGCAGTTCTTC CASSLGGGPYYNEQFF
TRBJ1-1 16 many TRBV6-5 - TGTGCCAGCAGTTACTCCAGCACGCTTAAGGCAGCTGAAGCTTTCTTT CASSYSSTLKAAEAFF
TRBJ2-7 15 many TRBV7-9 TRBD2 TGTGCCAGCAGCTTAGTTAGCGGGAGTCACTACGAGCAGTACTTC CASSLVSGSHYEQYF
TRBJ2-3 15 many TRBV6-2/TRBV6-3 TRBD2 TGTGCCAGCAGTTCCCGGGAGGGCCGAGGAGATACGCAGTATTTT CASSSREGRGDTQYF
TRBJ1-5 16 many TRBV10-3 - TGTGCCATCAGTGAACGACAGATAGATAGCAATCAGCCCCAGCATTTT CAISERQIDSNQPQHF
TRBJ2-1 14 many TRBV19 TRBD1 TGTGCCGCTCAACCGGGACAGGGGGCTGGTGAGCAGTTCTTC CAAQPGQGAGEQFF
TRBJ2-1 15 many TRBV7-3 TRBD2 TGTGCCAGCAGCTTAGTCGGGACTAGTGGCAATGAGCAGTTCTTC CASSLVGTSGNEQFF
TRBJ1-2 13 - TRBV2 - TGTGCCAGCAGTGGGGGGAATGAGAGTGGCTACACCTTC CASSGGNESGYTF